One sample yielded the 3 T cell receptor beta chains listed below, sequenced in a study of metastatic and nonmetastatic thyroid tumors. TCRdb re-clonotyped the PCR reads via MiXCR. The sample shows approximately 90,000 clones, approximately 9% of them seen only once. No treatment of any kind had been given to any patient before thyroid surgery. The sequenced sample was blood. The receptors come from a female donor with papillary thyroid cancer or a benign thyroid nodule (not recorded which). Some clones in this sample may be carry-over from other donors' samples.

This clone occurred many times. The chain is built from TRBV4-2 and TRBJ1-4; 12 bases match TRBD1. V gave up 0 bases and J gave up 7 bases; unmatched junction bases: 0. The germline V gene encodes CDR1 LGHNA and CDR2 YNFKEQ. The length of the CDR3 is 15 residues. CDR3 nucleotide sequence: TGTGCCAGCAGCCAAGAGGGACAGGGGGCTGAAAAACTGTTTTTT. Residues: CASSQEGQGAEKLFF.

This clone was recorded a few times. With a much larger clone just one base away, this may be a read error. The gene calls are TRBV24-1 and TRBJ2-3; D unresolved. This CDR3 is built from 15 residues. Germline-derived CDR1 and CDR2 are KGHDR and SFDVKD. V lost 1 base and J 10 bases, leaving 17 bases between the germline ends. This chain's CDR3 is CATSDFRPTDHAQYF. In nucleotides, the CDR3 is TGTGCCACCAGTGATTTCCGGCCGACGGACCATGCGCAGTATTTT.

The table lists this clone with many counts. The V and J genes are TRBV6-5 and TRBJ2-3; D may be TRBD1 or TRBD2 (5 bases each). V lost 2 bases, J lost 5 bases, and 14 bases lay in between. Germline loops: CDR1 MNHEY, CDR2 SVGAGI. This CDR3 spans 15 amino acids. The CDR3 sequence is CASSYRGRVVDTQYF. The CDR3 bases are TGTGCCAGCAGTTACCGGGGCAGGGTGGTAGATACGCAGTATTTT.